This T cell receptor beta chain was observed in a study of shared clonotypes between healthy human individuals. Study background: The donor group consisted of two women and a few men, aged 18 to 49.

Trimming took 5 bases from V and 3 from J; bases not matched to a gene: 9. Looked up from germline, CDR1 is MDHEN and CDR2 is SYDVKM. CDR3 length: 15 residues. The repertoire was sequenced with immunoSEQ multiplex PCR; TCRdb's copy has only in-frame clones and lacks some. Altogether approximately 2,300,000 clones are present, less than 95% being singletons, with the ten largest covering around 0.4%. For this clone: The antigen remains undetermined.

Study-level findings and limits: A small donor pool kept down the genetic and exposure-history diversity that was represented.

Sequencing used naive CD4+ T cells from PBMCs. Subset described: CD45RA+ positively selected. This receptor was identified in a man between 18 and 35 years old in good health. Some clones in this sample may be carry-over from other donors' samples. The chain uses TRBV28 and TRBJ2-7; TRBD1 matches 8 bases. The CDR3 DNA reads TGTGCCAGCAGTCTACGGGACAGGACGATCTACGAGCAGTACTTC. It specifies CASSLRDRTIYEQYF.